This TCR beta chain was identified in a study of chronic HIV infection and antiretroviral therapy. This clonotype was detected many times. The CDR3 sequence is 18 residues long. The J segment lost 3 bases and the V segment lost 4 bases, leaving 10 bases of the junction unmatched. CDR1 is MDHEN and CDR2 is SYDVKM in the germline V gene. TCRdb called the 5' RACE reads again in MiXCR, with one record for every CDR3 protein. The sample has 30,000 to 45,000 distinct CDR3 sequences, 7.5% to 9% seen once; the top ten hold approximately 2.6%. This TCR was sampled from an adult who had HIV and had not received antiretroviral therapy, or was an uninfected healthy control (not recorded which). The sequenced material came from peripheral blood. The rearrangement uses TRBV28 and TRBJ2-7; 15 nucleotides match TRBD2. The CDR3 sequence is CASSSTGLAGGPLYEQYF. In nucleotides, the CDR3 is TGTGCCAGCAGTTCCACCGGACTAGCGGGAGGGCCTCTCTACGAGCAGTACTTC.